Below, 27 T cell receptor beta chains from the same sample are listed, as sequenced in a study of T cells in Graves' hyperthyroidism and ophthalmopathy. From RNA transcripts, TCR beta CDR3 regions were amplified. HTBI primers were used for first-round RT-PCR of the TCR CDR3. TCRdb itself ran the multiplex PCR reads through MiXCR, one entry per CDR3 protein. The table lists 500,000 to 650,000 distinct CDR3 sequences, approximately 14% of them singletons. Source material: blood. These receptor sequences come from a woman aged 45-65 years with Graves' ophthalmopathy.

The sample holds many counts of this clonotype. CDR3 coding DNA: TGTGCCAGCAGGAACAGGGGATCTGAAGCTTTCTTT. Its translation is CASRNRGSEAFF. This sequence joins TRBV6-1 and TRBJ1-1, with 7 bases aligning to TRBD1. CDR1 MNHNS and CDR2 SASEGT come from the germline V gene. The CDR3 runs to 12 residues. V lost 6 bases to trimming and J lost 6 bases; unmatched junction nucleotides: 4.

This chain uses TRBV4-3 with TRBJ1-2; a possible D gene is TRBD1 (5 bases). Trimming shortened V by 1 base and J by 4 bases, and 13 bases separated the two germline ends. The CDR3 spans 15 residues. Germline CDR1 reads LGHNA; CDR2 reads YSLEER. This chain's CDR3 is CASSQGQKQVYGYTF. The CDR3 DNA follows: TGCGCCAGCAGCCAAGGACAGAAACAAGTCTATGGCTACACCTTC.

At least ten counts were recorded for this clonotype. The chain couples TRBV6-2 or TRBV6-3 to TRBJ2-7; D could derive from TRBD1 or TRBD2 (6 bases each). This CDR3 is 17 amino acids long. Germline lookup yields CDR1 MNHEY and CDR2 SVGEGT. The V end lost 6 bases, the J end lost 2 bases, and 23 bases lay between the germline ends. The CDR3 DNA reads TGTGCCAGCAGCCATGATTTGGAGGGGGAGCGGACCTACGAGCAGTACTTC. Translated, it gives CASSHDLEGERTYEQYF.

This clonotype was seen many times. V usage is TRBV7-8 and J usage is TRBJ2-4; D may correspond to TRBD1 or TRBD2 (5 bases each). The CDR3 loop spans 12 amino acids. Germline V lookup: CDR1 SGHVS, CDR2 FQNEAQ. V lost 5 bases to trimming and J lost 7 bases, with 9 bases between them. As DNA, the CDR3 is TGTGCCAGCAGCCTGGGGGTCAACATTCAGTACTTC. The encoded protein is CASSLGVNIQYF.

The sample holds a few counts of this clonotype. The chain uses TRBV5-4 and TRBJ2-7; the match to TRBD2 covers 16 bases. V lost 3 bases, J lost 7 bases, and 10 bases stayed unmatched. Germline V gene sequence: CDR1 SGHNT, CDR2 YYREEE (reference sequence). This CDR3 is built from 17 residues. CDR3: CASSSPGLAGGPSEQYF. In nucleotides, the CDR3 is TGTGCCAGCAGCTCACCGGGACTAGCGGGAGGGCCGAGTGAGCAGTACTTC.

On this clonotype itself: The CDR3 does not close with the conserved phenylalanine or tryptophan, likely indicating a read error. V usage is TRBV5-1 and J usage is TRBJ1-1; D unclear. The CDR3 loop spans 13 amino acids. Germline CDR1 and CDR2: SGHRS and YFSETQ. Between the trimmed V and J ends, which lost 2 bases and 2 bases, there was a span of 7 bases. The CDR3 spells CASSFGGNTEAFL. CDR3 DNA: TGCGCCAGCAGCTTCGGTGGAAACACTGAAGCTTTCCTT.

This clonotype has a handful of counts. The J gene is TRBJ2-4, the V gene TRBV12-3 or TRBV12-4, with no clear D. Trimming removed 7 bases at V and 6 bases at J, with 10 bases between. This CDR3 is 12 amino acids long. CDR3 in DNA: TGTGCCAGCACCAACTATCGAAACATTCAGTACTTC. This sequence encodes CASTNYRNIQYF.

The chain uses TRBV20-1 and TRBJ2-7; TRBD2 matches 15 bases. CDR3 length equals 16 residues. The trim removed 3 bases at V and 1 base at J, leaving 4 bases unmatched. Looked up from germline, CDR1 is DFQATT and CDR2 is SNEGSKA (reference sequence). CDR3 sequence reads: CSARGGLAGGSYEQYF. CDR3 bases: TGCAGTGCTAGGGGGGGACTAGCGGGAGGTTCCTACGAGCAGTACTTC.

This clonotype was observed at least ten times. The chain has TRBV20-1 and TRBJ1-1; the D gene is possibly TRBD1 (6 bases). The germline V gene has CDR1 DFQATT and CDR2 SNEGSKA (reference sequence). The CDR3 loop spans 14 amino acids. V lost 3 bases, J lost 3 bases, and 14 bases lay in between. The CDR3 DNA sequence: TGCAGTGCTAGGTTCGGGGGCGCAGACACTGAAGCTTTCTTT. Its translation is CSARFGGADTEAFF.

This chain's CDR3 is CASSQVAPGTGTEAFF. DNA for the CDR3: TGCGCCAGCAGCCAAGTCGCCCCCGGGACAGGCACTGAAGCTTTCTTT. V and J are TRBV4-1 and TRBJ1-1; 8 positions match TRBD1. The CDR3 spans 16 residues. Germline V gene data show CDR1 as MGHRA and CDR2 as YSYEKL. V gave up 1 base and J gave up 4 bases; unmatched junction bases: 8.

The J gene is TRBJ2-2, the V gene TRBV6-6; D gene unclear. With 2 bases removed from V and 4 bases from J, the gap between germline ends came to 11 bases. Germline-derived CDR1 and CDR2 are MNHNY and SVGAGI (reference sequence). The CDR3 runs to 15 residues. CDR3 protein: CASSYQTSRTGELFF. DNA for the CDR3: TGTGCCAGCAGTTACCAGACTTCCCGCACCGGGGAGCTGTTTTTT.

This clonotype was recorded many times. V is TRBV7-2 and J is TRBJ1-5, with D tentatively TRBD1 (5 bases). Trimming took 0 bases from V and 4 from J, leaving 16 bases between them. CDR3 size: 17 residues. The germline CDR1 and CDR2 sequences are SGHTA and FQGNSA. The CDR3 DNA is TGTGCCAGCAGCTTAGCCTTGGGGAACGGGGGAAATCAGCCCCAGCATTTT. Encoded protein: CASSLALGNGGNQPQHF. The whole variable domain, remainder taken from reference TRBV7-2 and TRBJ1-5, is GAGVSQSPSNKVTEKGKDVELRCDPISGHTALYWYRQSLGQGLEFLIYFQGNSAPDKSGLPSDRFSAERTGGSVSTLTIQRTQQEDSAVYLCASSLALGNGGNQPQHFGDGTRLSIL.

The chain recombines TRBV6-1 with TRBJ2-5; TRBD2 matches at 10 bases. The junction had 10 bases not matched to a gene; V was cut back by 7 bases and J by 5 bases. Germline V gene sequence: CDR1 MNHNS, CDR2 SASEGT. The CDR3 consists of 15 residues. The chain's CDR3 is CASKASGSQPETQYF. The CDR3, as DNA: TGTGCCAGCAAGGCTAGCGGGAGTCAGCCGGAGACCCAGTACTTC.

The rearrangement uses TRBV12-5 and TRBJ2-1; 10 bases are a match to TRBD2. The germline CDR1 and CDR2 sequences are LGHNT and FRNRAP. The CDR3 is 17 amino acids. Germline trimming cut 5 bases from V and 6 bases from J; bases unmatched to any gene: 13. The CDR3 nucleotides are TGTGCTAGTGGTATGGAGCGGGAGGGCCAGGGTGTCAATGAGCAGTTCTTC. As protein: CASGMEREGQGVNEQFF.

This rearrangement joins TRBV20-1 to TRBJ2-7; 7 nucleotides match TRBD1. In germline, CDR1 is DFQATT, CDR2 SNEGSKA (reference sequence). V shed 1 base, J shed 2 bases, and the junction held 5 bases outside the gene matches. The CDR3 length is 14 residues. The CDR3 region is CSARAGTATYEQYF. The CDR3 DNA is TGCAGTGCTAGAGCCGGGACAGCAACCTACGAGCAGTACTTC.

About this clonotype itself: Being one base from a much bigger clone, this may be a read error. The chain recombines TRBV27 with TRBJ2-1, with 8 bases identical to TRBD2. The germline V gene has CDR1 MNHEY and CDR2 SMNVEV (reference sequence). This CDR3 contains 16 residues. The V segment lost 6 bases and the J segment 1 base; nucleotides outside the gene matches: 8. The CDR3 bases are TGTGCCAGCAGGGGACTAGTGGGAGGGTCCTACAATGAGCAGTTCTTC. Its translation: CASRGLVGGSYNEQFF.

This clonotype came up many times. The chain has TRBV7-9 and TRBJ1-5, with D perhaps matching TRBD1 (6 bases). The CDR3 contains 18 residues. V dropped 4 bases and J dropped 2 bases, with 21 bases sitting between them. In germline, CDR1 is SEHNR, CDR2 FQNEAQ (reference sequence). The CDR3 spells CASSYSNTGRGGNQPQHF. DNA for the CDR3: TGTGCCAGCAGCTACAGCAATACAGGGAGGGGTGGCAATCAGCCCCAGCATTTT.

At least ten counts were recorded for this clonotype. This rearrangement joins TRBV10-3 to TRBJ2-2; possibly TRBD1 or TRBD2 for D (6 bases each). Trimming cost V 7 bases and J 7 bases, with 22 bases left between them. Looked up from germline, CDR1 is ENHRY and CDR2 is SYGVKD. The CDR3 length is 16 residues. This CDR3 is CAINGPAGHGVGELFF. CDR3 DNA: TGTGCCATCAATGGGCCCGCGGGACACGGAGTCGGGGAGCTGTTTTTT.

This sequence joins TRBV15 and TRBJ2-5; TRBD2 is a possible D gene (5 bases). The CDR3 totals 15 residues. With 0 bases removed from V and 5 bases from J, the gap between germline ends came to 13 bases. CDR1 and CDR2 from the germline V gene are LNHNV and YYDKDF (reference sequence). The CDR3: CATSRDRGMGETQYF. CDR3 in DNA: TGTGCCACCAGCAGAGATCGAGGGATGGGGGAGACCCAGTACTTC.

This clonotype was seen repeatedly, ten times or more. The V and J genes are TRBV28 and TRBJ2-3; D not resolved. Germline V gene sequence: CDR1 MDHEN, CDR2 SYDVKM. V was pared by 5 bases and J by 0 bases, with 9 bases between. There are 14 residues in the CDR3. This CDR3 reads CASSAEPSTDTQYF. DNA of the CDR3: TGTGCCAGCAGTGCGGAACCTAGCACAGATACGCAGTATTTT.

This clonotype was picked up many times. The rearrangement uses TRBV30 and TRBJ2-5; D call uncertain. This CDR3 spans 16 amino acids. The germline V gene has CDR1 GTSNPN and CDR2 SVGIG (reference sequence). V was shortened by 0 bases and J by 2 bases, with 16 bases between the two germline ends. In DNA form, the CDR3 reads TGTGCCTGGAGTGTACTCGGTGACCCGGGTCAAGAGACCCAGTACTTC. It yields the protein CAWSVLGDPGQETQYF.

The sample holds many counts of this clonotype. This chain uses TRBV6-1 with TRBJ2-7; 8 positions agree with TRBD1. Germline-derived CDR1 and CDR2 are MNHNS and SASEGT. V lost 6 bases and J lost 3; bases outside the gene matches: 10. CDR3 length: 15 amino acids. CDR3 loop: CASRKGQGHIYEQYF. For the CDR3, the DNA is TGTGCCAGCAGGAAAGGACAGGGTCATATCTACGAGCAGTACTTC.

Regarding this clonotype: Likely a read error: the CDR3 ends without its conserved phenylalanine or tryptophan. V usage is TRBV6-2 or TRBV6-3 and J usage is TRBJ1-1, with D uncertain. V dropped 0 bases and J dropped 1 base, with 6 bases sitting between them. The CDR3 is 14 residues long. Germline V gene sequence: CDR1 MNHEY, CDR2 SVGEGT. CDR3 sequence reads: CASSYSEPNTEAFL. The CDR3 nucleotides read TGTGCCAGCAGTTACTCCGAACCGAACACTGAAGCTTTCCTT.

V gene TRBV7-2 combines with J gene TRBJ1-3; D remains ambiguous. The V end was cut by 3 bases, the J end by 8 bases, with 8 bases between. Germline-derived CDR1 and CDR2 are SGHTA and FQGNSA. This CDR3 contains 12 residues. Here the CDR3 reads CASSLDGYTIYF. In nucleotides, the CDR3 is TGTGCCAGCAGCTTGGACGGGTACACCATATATTTT.

This clonotype was detected ten times or more. The chain uses TRBV3-1 and TRBJ2-7; no definite D call. Trimming shortened V by 0 bases and J by 7 bases, and 13 bases separated the two germline ends. The CDR3 runs to 14 residues. Germline CDR1 LGHDT, CDR2 YNNKEL (reference sequence). This chain's CDR3 is CASSQDIVAREQYF. For the CDR3, the DNA is TGTGCCAGCAGCCAAGATATTGTTGCGAGGGAGCAGTACTTC.

This clonotype was counted at least ten times. The chain links TRBV11-2 to TRBJ2-5; 8 bases are shared with TRBD1. This CDR3 has 14 residues. Per the germline V gene, CDR1 is SGHAT and CDR2 is FQNNGV. With 4 bases clipped from V and 5 bases from J, the junction kept 6 bases outside the gene matches. This CDR3 reads CASSSRTGRETQYF. The CDR3 DNA sequence: TGTGCCAGCAGCTCGCGGACAGGGCGGGAGACCCAGTACTTC.

This clonotype was seen repeatedly, ten times or more. The DNA for the CDR3 is TGCAGTGCTAGTGCACTAGCGGGAGTCGCCGGGGAGCTGTTTTTT. It translates to CSASALAGVAGELFF. The chain couples TRBV20-1 to TRBJ2-2; 11 bases line up with TRBD2. This CDR3 region has 15 residues. Germline-derived CDR1 and CDR2 are DFQATT and SNEGSKA (reference sequence). J lost 6 bases, V lost 3 bases, and 6 bases had no gene match.